The next 20 T cell receptor beta chains were all read from a single sample in a study of blood T cell repertoires in COVID-19. TCRdb keeps only in-frame clones here, not all; method: immunoSEQ multiplex PCR. The data show 100,000 or so clones, about four fifths seen once. The sequenced sample was peripheral blood. These receptor sequences come from a woman aged 60 to 75 with acute or convalescent COVID-19.

The rearrangement joins TRBV3-1 (or the pseudogene TRBV3-2) to TRBJ1-1, with D unclear. The V gene lost 1 base and the J gene lost 0 bases, with 6 bases spanning the gap. Germline V lookup: CDR1 LGHDT, CDR2 YNNKEL (reference sequence). The CDR3 covers 14 residues. The CDR3 here is CASSQGLLNTEAFF. CDR3 DNA: TGTGCCAGCAGCCAAGGGCTTTTGAACACTGAAGCTTTCTTT.

The chain has TRBV29-1 and TRBJ2-3; TRBD2 might be the D (6 bases). Per germline, CDR1 SQVTM and CDR2 ANQGSEA. Trimming cost V 5 bases and J 1 base, with 10 bases left between them. The CDR3 loop spans 13 amino acids. The CDR3 is CSVIWGGTDTQYF. The CDR3 DNA reads as TGCAGCGTTATATGGGGGGGCACAGATACGCAGTATTTT.

This rearrangement joins TRBV6-5 to TRBJ1-2; TRBD1 is a possible D gene (6 bases). Trimming shortened V by 5 bases and J by 4 bases, and 11 bases separated the two germline ends. The CDR3 covers 13 residues. The germline V gene encodes CDR1 MNHEY and CDR2 SVGAGI. CDR3 residues: CASSLGAGYGYTF. CDR3 in DNA: TGTGCCAGCAGTCTGGGGGCCGGCTATGGCTACACCTTC.

This clone was observed a handful of times. The gene calls are TRBV28 and TRBJ1-5; the match to TRBD1 covers 7 bases. Per germline, CDR1 MDHEN and CDR2 SYDVKM. Losses at the gene ends were 4 bases for V and 7 bases for J; bases not matched to a gene: 25. This CDR3 region has 20 residues. The CDR3 DNA reads TGTGCCAGCAGTTCTATAATATACAAAAACCGGGACAGAGGAATGCAGCCCCAGCATTTT. Its translation is CASSSIIYKNRDRGMQPQHF.

The gene calls are TRBV9 and TRBJ1-3; TRBD1 agrees at 7 bases. The CDR3 is made up of 16 amino acids. CDR1 SGDLS and CDR2 YYNGEE come from the germline V gene. The ends lost 0 bases at V and 4 bases at J; junction bases unmatched: 7. The CDR3 sequence is CASSVGTTGVGNTIYF. CDR3 coding DNA: TGTGCCAGCAGCGTAGGGACTACAGGGGTCGGAAACACCATATATTTT.

V is TRBV18 and J is TRBJ2-3; D perhaps matches TRBD2 (5 bases). From germline, CDR1 is KGHSH and CDR2 LQKENI. The CDR3 is 16 amino acids. Trimming removed 3 bases from V and 2 bases from J, with 15 bases in between. CDR3 loop: CASSPRAATTTDTQYF. CDR3 coding DNA: TGTGCCAGCTCACCCCGAGCGGCTACAACCACAGATACGCAGTATTTT.

The V gene is TRBV5-1, the J gene TRBJ2-3, with D tentatively TRBD1 (6 bases). There are 14 residues in the CDR3. V dropped 1 base and J dropped 4 bases, with 10 bases sitting between them. CDR1 and CDR2 (germline): SGHRS, YFSETQ. This CDR3 is CASSLQQGADTQYF. The CDR3 bases are TGCGCCAGCAGCTTGCAACAGGGCGCAGATACGCAGTATTTT.

This clone is hyperexpanded within its sample. This chain links TRBV28 with TRBJ2-2; perhaps TRBD1 as D (5 bases). Germline V gives CDR1 MDHEN, CDR2 SYDVKM. The CDR3 has 13 residues. Trimming removed 5 bases from V and 4 bases from J, with 8 bases in between. The CDR3, as DNA: TGTGCCAGCAGTAAAAGGGGCACCGGGGAGCTGTTTTTT. Residues: CASSKRGTGELFF.

J is TRBJ1-2 and V is TRBV5-4; a weak D match, TRBD1 (6 bases). V was cut by 0 bases and J by 8 bases, with 14 bases left in between. The length of the CDR3 is 14 residues. Germline CDR1 is SGHNT and CDR2 is YYREEE (reference sequence). The CDR3 reads CASSLEGGAGGYTF. CDR3 bases: TGTGCCAGCAGCTTGGAAGGGGGGGCAGGGGGCTACACCTTC.

The genes are TRBV6-5 and TRBJ1-3; D is possibly TRBD1 (5 bases). The CDR3 sequence is 15 residues long. V shed 7 bases and J shed 2 bases, with 15 bases lying between them. CDR1 and CDR2 (germline): MNHEY, SVGAGI. The CDR3, as DNA: TGTGCCAGCACCTCTCGGGGGGGTGCTGGAAACACCATATATTTT. This codes for CASTSRGGAGNTIYF.

The chain couples TRBV11-3 to TRBJ2-7; perhaps TRBD2 as D (6 bases). CDR1 is SGHNT, CDR2 YENEEA, per germline. This CDR3 is 16 amino acids long. V was clipped by 4 bases and J by 6 bases, with 22 bases between them. Here the CDR3 reads CASSSPPGTQVGEQYF. The CDR3 DNA reads TGTGCCAGCAGCTCGCCCCCCGGGACTCAAGTGGGCGAGCAGTACTTC.

The CDR3 here is CASSLQGGHNEQFF. The CDR3 DNA reads as TGTGCCAGCAGCCTACAGGGGGGACACAATGAGCAGTTCTTC. The chain employs TRBV7-2 and TRBJ2-1; 8 positions agree with TRBD1. CDR3 size: 14 residues. V lost 5 bases, J lost 5 bases, and 5 bases stayed unmatched. CDR1 and CDR2 (germline): SGHTA, FQGNSA.

The rearrangement uses TRBV2 and TRBJ2-7, with D possibly matching TRBD2 (5 bases). The CDR3 sequence is 13 residues long. The V end lost 6 bases, the J end lost 4 bases, and 13 bases lay between the germline ends. The germline V gene encodes CDR1 SNHLY and CDR2 FYNNEI. CDR3: CASRTRAAYEQYF. The CDR3 bases are TGTGCCAGCAGAACGAGGGCAGCGTACGAGCAGTACTTC.

J is TRBJ1-2 and V is TRBV7-9, with D unclear. CDR1 and CDR2 from the germline V gene are SEHNR and FQNEAQ (reference sequence). This CDR3 has 12 amino acids. Trimming pared 5 bases from V and 7 bases from J, leaving 11 bases between. The CDR3: CASSIEGGGYTF. Here the CDR3 DNA reads TGTGCCAGCAGCATTGAGGGCGGTGGCTACACCTTC.

The rearrangement links TRBV30 to TRBJ2-2, with 9 bases that match TRBD2. This CDR3 comprises 16 residues. Germline assignment: CDR1 GTSNPN and CDR2 SVGIG (reference sequence). Trimming at V came to 4 bases and at J to 7 bases, leaving 13 bases not matched to a gene. The CDR3 sequence: CAWNLRRGGLGGELFF. DNA for the CDR3: TGTGCCTGGAATCTACGGCGGGGGGGCCTAGGCGGGGAGCTGTTTTTT.

This chain links TRBV18 with TRBJ2-1; 8 positions agree with TRBD1. CDR3 length: 17 amino acids. Germline CDR1 reads KGHSH; CDR2 reads LQKENI. Trimming cost V 3 bases and J 7 bases; bases outside gene matches: 14. The CDR3 DNA reads as TGTGCCAGCTCACCGGCCCCGTTCGGGACAGGATCAAATGAGCAGTTCTTC. Protein product: CASSPAPFGTGSNEQFF.

V and J are TRBV28 and TRBJ2-1; D is ambiguous. The CDR3 is 13 residues long. V was shortened by 6 bases and J by 5 bases, with 11 bases between the two germline ends. The germline V gene has CDR1 MDHEN and CDR2 SYDVKM. CDR3 bases: TGTGCCAGCAGCCCCCCGACTCACAATGAGCAGTTCTTC. It translates to CASSPPTHNEQFF.

CDR3 DNA sequence: TGCGCCAGCAGGGACATCAAAAACACTGAAGCTTTCTTT. This codes for CASRDIKNTEAFF. The rearrangement joins TRBV5-1 to TRBJ1-1; tentatively, D is TRBD1 (5 bases). Per germline, CDR1 SGHRS and CDR2 YFSETQ. V lost 5 bases and J 2 bases, leaving 10 bases between the germline ends. The CDR3 is 13 residues long.

J is TRBJ2-7 and V is TRBV28, with TRBD1 matching 9 bases. CDR1 and CDR2 from the germline V gene are MDHEN and SYDVKM. The CDR3 contains 14 residues. Germline trimming cut 5 bases from V and 2 bases from J; bases unmatched to any gene: 4. The CDR3: CASSITGGAYEQYF. The CDR3 nucleotides read TGTGCCAGCAGTATCACAGGGGGCGCCTACGAGCAGTACTTC.

The chain is built from TRBV5-1 and TRBJ1-1; D unresolved. This CDR3 has 13 residues. Deletions cut 0 bases from V and 5 bases from J, with 8 bases between. Germline CDR1 and CDR2: SGHRS and YFSETQ. DNA of the CDR3: TGCGCCAGCAGCTTGGGACATGATACTGAAGCTTTCTTT. Translated, it gives CASSLGHDTEAFF.